The rows below give T cell receptor beta chains drawn from one sample of a study of cytotoxic CD8 clonotypes in ibrutinib-treated CLL. Produced via immunoSEQ multiplex PCR; TCRdb's table is partial and in-frame only. The data hold about 140,000 clones, with roughly 77% observed a single time. This specimen consisted of PBMCs, obtained after 12 months of ibrutinib treatment. These receptors came from a human donor with chronic lymphocytic leukemia. The conserved cysteine and the conserved F or W are not part of the CDR3 here. Fields, in order: V gene, CDR3 protein.

>TRBV7-7
ASSSDKGLAGGIGETQY
>TRBV5-6
ASSLATGMNTEAF
>TRBV4-2
ASSPRLLAGMGDEQF
>TRBV2
ASSDLATSYEQY
>TRBV4-1
ASSRSGGILGELF
>TRBV7-6
ASRLGGETQY
>TRBV19
ASNIPASTGASYNEQF
>TRBV5-1
ASCILPGGSNEKLF
>TRBV28
ASRVMNTEAF
>TRBV4-1
ASSQDSGVRSYEQY
>TRBV28
ASSIPAYEQY
>TRBV6-4
ASSVGYSTDTQY
>TRBV6-4
ATLAERPASYEQY
>TRBV5-1
ASSKQGAVGTEAF
>TRBV28
ASRTGLYEQY
>TRBV9
ASSRGLAGSSYEQY
>TRBV28
ASRSPLATEDTEAF
>TRBV4-3
ASSQGQGPKDEQF
>TRBV30
AWSTGTPSYNEQF
>TRBV10-3
ATRDANTEAF
>TRBV6-5
ASRPGTLSSYEQY
>TRBV4-1
ASSQATGPYEQY
>TRBV5-6
ALEPGANVLT
>TRBV6-5
ASTGQRNTGELF
>TRBV7-8
ASSSRQGSLFYGYT
>TRBV7-8
ASSLAPTGADYGYT
>TRBV19
ASNIQGARAF
>TRBV4-1
ASSPLPASYNEQF
>TRBV19
ASRSPGSGRADTQY
>TRBV7-9
ASSLGQGNQPQH
>TRBV28
ASSSQYGYT
>TRBV7-9
AGQGPNSYEQY
>TRBV7-2
ASSGTGNTYEQY
>TRBV6-1
ASSEVPPSTGAYNSPLH
>TRBV19
ASSTGTGVYQPQH
>TRBV11-1
ASSEASMSYEQY
>TRBV15
ATSREGQGGQPQH